This T cell receptor beta chain comes out of a study of blood T cell repertoires in COVID-19. About the research overall: The study drew acute and convalescent COVID-19 samples from the United States, Italy and Spain. T cells, B-cell-depleted T cells, or PBMCs provided the cDNA or gDNA that served as material.

V was pared by 2 bases and J by 1 base, with 9 bases between. This CDR3 comprises 15 residues. The germline gives CDR1 SGHRS, CDR2 YFSETQ. In the original processing: Amplification from reference gene primers served as the basis for estimated nucleated cell counts. Clones were read by immunoSEQ multiplex PCR, and TCRdb kept only the in-frame ones, dropping some. From that table come the V and J calls and clone size; the DNA was used to work out D and trimming. The sample has approximately 250,000 clones; over 80% are singletons. This receptor was taken from a woman aged 60 to 75 with active or convalescent COVID-19. The sample comprised peripheral blood. This chain joins TRBV5-1 and TRBJ2-2; D is possibly TRBD1 (6 bases). The CDR3 nucleotides read TGCGCCAGCAGCTTCGGACAGAGGAACACCGGGGAGCTGTTTTTT. The encoded protein is CASSFGQRNTGELFF.